The 2 T cell receptor beta chains reported below all come from one sample, sequenced in a study of OX40 agonist ivuxolimab in advanced cancers. Some clones are missing from TCRdb's copy, which holds only in-frame ones; the method was immunoSEQ multiplex PCR. The sample holds about 82,000 clones, 90% to 95% seen once. This specimen was CD4+ or CD8+ T cells sorted from blood, taken in a trial of the OX40 agonist ivuxolimab. Receptors originate from an adult with an advanced solid tumor such as melanoma, head and neck, liver or kidney cancer.

The chain combines TRBV29-1 with TRBJ2-1; 8 positions agree with TRBD1. Germline values: CDR1 SQVTM, CDR2 ANQGSEA. J was trimmed by 8 bases and V by 6 bases; bases with no gene match: 12. There are 14 residues in the CDR3. The DNA for the CDR3 is TGCAGCGTGCGAGGACAGGGAAGGTTGGATGAGCAGTTCTTC. This translates into CSVRGQGRLDEQFF.

The chain carries TRBV28 and TRBJ2-1; perhaps TRBD2 as D (5 bases). Trimming pared 6 bases from V and 15 bases from J, leaving 18 bases between. This CDR3 has 12 residues. Germline V gene data show CDR1 as MDHEN and CDR2 as SYDVKM. The CDR3 DNA follows: TGTGCCAGCAGGTTCCAGACGGGAAAGCCGTTCTTC. Residues: CASRFQTGKPFF.